This T cell receptor (beta chain) came from a study of blood T cell repertoires in COVID-19. Turning to the study itself: Samples taken during acute and convalescent COVID-19 were collected in the United States, Italy and Spain. T cells, B-cell-depleted T cells, or PBMCs provided the cDNA or gDNA that served as material.

Sequenced by immunoSEQ multiplex PCR; TCRdb stores in-frame clones only, minus some. The top ten clones hold 50% to 75% of a sample with 45,000 to 50,000 clones, approximately 80% of them seen once. The sample consisted of peripheral blood. This TCR derives from a man between 65 and 80 years old with acute or convalescent COVID-19.

This chain's CDR3 is CASSLTGTDGNTIYF. The CDR3 region has the DNA TGTGCCAGCAGCCTCACCGGGACTGATGGAAACACCATATATTTT. This chain uses TRBV11-1 with TRBJ1-3, with a possible D match to TRBD1 (5 bases). In germline, CDR1 is SGHAT, CDR2 FQDESV (reference sequence). V was clipped by 5 bases and J by 3 bases, with 14 bases between them. The CDR3 extends over 15 amino acids.